What follows are 32 T cell receptor beta chains derived from one specimen sequenced in a study of OX40 agonist ivuxolimab in advanced cancers. Method: immunoSEQ multiplex PCR; TCRdb's copy keeps in-frame clones and lacks some. The sample includes roughly 90,000 clones, around 83% seen only once; the top ten take 0.2% to 0.25%. The specimen was CD4+ or CD8+ T cells sorted from blood, collected in a trial of the OX40 agonist ivuxolimab. These receptors were obtained from an adult with an advanced solid tumor such as melanoma, head and neck, liver or kidney cancer.

The gene calls are TRBV18 and TRBJ2-3; D gene unclear. Trimming pared 3 bases from V and 2 bases from J, leaving 9 bases between. The germline V gene encodes CDR1 KGHSH and CDR2 LQKENI. The CDR3 is made up of 14 amino acids. The CDR3 sequence is CASSPSQHTDTQYF. In nucleotides, the CDR3 is TGTGCCAGCTCACCGAGTCAACACACAGATACGCAGTATTTT.

The chain combines TRBV5-1 with TRBJ1-4; no definite D call. The CDR3 consists of 14 residues. V was trimmed by 1 base and J by 8 bases, leaving 12 bases between them. Looked up from germline, CDR1 is SGHRS and CDR2 is YFSETQ. CDR3 coding DNA: TGCGCCAGCAGCTTGAGGGCCCCGTGGGAAAAACTGTTTTTT. Its translation: CASSLRAPWEKLFF.

This clone was seen only a few times. J is TRBJ1-5 and V is TRBV7-2; D is unclear. The CDR3 has 14 residues. V lost 3 bases and J 7 bases, leaving 13 bases between the germline ends. Germline V lookup: CDR1 SGHTA, CDR2 FQGNSA. The CDR3 protein is CASSFSGSDQPQHF. The CDR3 nucleotides read TGTGCCAGCAGCTTCTCCGGGTCCGACCAGCCCCAGCATTTT.

The chain combines TRBV6-6 with TRBJ2-3; no definite D call. CDR3 length: 13 amino acids. Germline CDR1 MNHNY, CDR2 SVGAGI (reference sequence). Trimming took off 6 bases at V and 1 base at J, with 8 bases between the two ends. CDR3 amino acids: CASRPRGTDTQYF. The CDR3 DNA is TGTGCCAGCAGGCCCCGGGGCACAGATACGCAGTATTTT.

The chain is built from TRBV7-3 and TRBJ2-1; D is uncertain. CDR1 and CDR2 from the germline V gene are SGHTA and FQGTGA. This CDR3 is 13 amino acids long. V dropped 1 base and J dropped 7 bases, with 8 bases sitting between them. The CDR3 sequence: CASSLRGSNEQFF. The CDR3 nucleotides read TGTGCCAGCAGCTTAAGGGGTAGTAATGAGCAGTTCTTC. Full variable domain (rest looked up from reference TRBV7-3 and TRBJ2-1): GAGVSQTPSNKVTEKGKYVELRCDPISGHTALYWYRQSLGQGPEFLIYFQGTGAADDSGLPNDRFFAVRPEGSVSTLKIQRTERGDSAVYLCASSLRGSNEQFFGPGTRLTVL.

This clone has more than one count but fewer than ten. The gene calls are TRBV4-2 and TRBJ2-1; TRBD2 matches at 12 bases. CDR1 and CDR2 (germline): LGHNA, YNFKEQ. The CDR3 has 16 residues. Germline trimming cut 3 bases from V and 4 bases from J; bases unmatched to any gene: 4. DNA of the CDR3: TGTGCCAGCAGCCAGGCAACTAGCGGGAGGTACAATGAGCAGTTCTTC. Residues: CASSQATSGRYNEQFF.

The chain is built from TRBV11-1 and TRBJ2-1; 13 positions match TRBD2. The V gene end was trimmed by 5 bases and the J gene end by 0 bases; junction bases not matched to a gene: 7. The CDR3 is 18 amino acids. Germline CDR1 SGHAT, CDR2 FQDESV (reference sequence). CDR3 region: CASSSRWTSGSSYNEQFF. The CDR3 DNA follows: TGTGCCAGCAGCAGCAGGTGGACTAGCGGGAGCTCCTACAATGAGCAGTTCTTC.

The chain couples TRBV28 to TRBJ1-5; D unresolved. CDR3 length equals 11 residues. Germline CDR1 and CDR2: MDHEN and SYDVKM. V was cut by 5 bases and J by 9 bases, with 8 bases left in between. This chain's CDR3 is CASSGPWPQHF. The CDR3, as DNA: TGTGCCAGCAGTGGTCCGTGGCCCCAGCATTTT.

In DNA form, the CDR3 reads TGTGCCAGCCTCCGGCCGGGACAGGGCATGGAGACCCAGTACTTC. Translating it yields CASLRPGQGMETQYF. The rearrangement uses TRBV6-6 and TRBJ2-5; 9 positions agree with TRBD1. The germline gives CDR1 MNHNY, CDR2 SVGAGI (reference sequence). V shed 8 bases and J 5 bases; nucleotides not matched to a gene: 12. CDR3 size: 15 residues.

The chain joins TRBV12-5 to TRBJ2-3, with TRBD2 as a possible D gene (7 bases). With 0 bases removed from V and 3 bases from J, the gap between germline ends came to 13 bases. CDR1 and CDR2 from the germline V gene are LGHNT and FRNRAP. There are 16 residues in the CDR3. The CDR3 coding sequence is TGTGCTAGTGGTTTGGTACTTAAGGGGGGGACAGATACGCAGTATTTT. Translation gives CASGLVLKGGTDTQYF.

The chain carries TRBV6-5 and TRBJ2-2; D call uncertain. Germline CDR1 is MNHEY and CDR2 is SVGAGI. Trimming cost V 8 bases and J 0 bases, with 13 bases left between them. This CDR3 is built from 15 residues. This CDR3 reads CASGSDETNTGELFF. In DNA form, the CDR3 reads TGTGCCAGCGGTAGTGATGAGACGAACACCGGGGAGCTGTTTTTT.

The chain links TRBV28 to TRBJ1-2; TRBD1 agrees at 10 bases. The ends lost 4 bases at V and 3 bases at J; junction bases unmatched: 14. This CDR3 has 18 amino acids. Germline CDR1 MDHEN, CDR2 SYDVKM. The CDR3: CASSSHRDRGIFDYGYTF. As DNA, the CDR3 is TGTGCCAGCAGTTCCCACCGGGACAGGGGTATTTTCGACTATGGCTACACCTTC.

The chain has TRBV5-1 and TRBJ2-3; 11 bases line up with TRBD2. The V gene end was trimmed by 0 bases and the J gene end by 3 bases; junction bases not matched to a gene: 15. Germline V gene lookup returns CDR1 SGHRS and CDR2 YFSETQ. CDR3 size: 20 residues. CDR3 coding DNA: TGCGCCAGCAGCTTGGCCCGTAGCGGGGGGGCCGTTAGGGCTACAGATACGCAGTATTTT. The encoded protein is CASSLARSGGAVRATDTQYF.

The chain recombines TRBV18 with TRBJ2-5; D is undetermined. The CDR3 has 14 residues. Trimming pared 0 bases from V and 3 bases from J, leaving 8 bases between. The germline V gene encodes CDR1 KGHSH and CDR2 LQKENI. CDR3 loop: CASSPPGSKETQYF. In DNA, the CDR3 is TGTGCCAGCTCACCACCGGGCAGTAAAGAGACCCAGTACTTC. The whole variable domain, filled in from reference TRBV18 and TRBJ2-5, reads NAGVMQNPRHLVRRRGQEARLRCSPMKGHSHVYWYRQLPEEGLKFMVYLQKENIIDESGMPKERFSAEFPKEGPSILRIQQVVRGDSAAYFCASSPPGSKETQYFGPGTRLLVL.

The J gene is TRBJ2-7, the V gene TRBV6-6; 8 nucleotides align to TRBD1. Germline V gene lookup returns CDR1 MNHNY and CDR2 SVGAGI (reference sequence). Trimming cost V 7 bases and J 5 bases; bases outside gene matches: 10. This CDR3 is 14 amino acids long. CDR3 nucleotides: TGTGCCAGCAAAAAGGGACAGGCCATCAACGAGCAGTACTTC. This gives the protein CASKKGQAINEQYF.

This clone appeared once. The chain links TRBV2 to TRBJ2-1, with TRBD2 identical over 10 bases. The CDR3 loop spans 15 amino acids. V was clipped by 6 bases and J by 6 bases; unmatched bases: 8. The germline CDR1 and CDR2 sequences are SNHLY and FYNNEI. CDR3: CASRDWTSGFNEQFF. CDR3 nucleotides: TGTGCCAGCAGAGACTGGACTAGCGGATTCAATGAGCAGTTCTTC.

This clone was detected once. This chain joins TRBV28 and TRBJ2-1; 11 positions agree with TRBD1. V gave up 8 bases and J gave up 6 bases; unmatched junction bases: 9. Germline V gene sequence: CDR1 MDHEN, CDR2 SYDVKM. The CDR3 has 15 residues. The CDR3 region is CASDSFGTGGNEQFF. CDR3 bases: TGTGCCAGCGACTCATTCGGGACAGGGGGCAATGAGCAGTTCTTC.

The chain couples TRBV18 to TRBJ1-1; a weak D match, TRBD1 (6 bases). There are 13 residues in the CDR3. From germline, CDR1 is KGHSH and CDR2 LQKENI. V lost 2 bases and J lost 3, with 7 bases in between. In DNA form, the CDR3 reads TGTGCCAGCTCACCAAGACAGGACACTGAAGCTTTCTTT. Its protein is CASSPRQDTEAFF.

The V call is TRBV10-3, the J call TRBJ2-7, with 10 bases that match TRBD1. The CDR3 consists of 14 residues. V trimming: 6 bases; J trimming: 6 bases; junction bases outside the gene matches: 8. Germline lookup yields CDR1 ENHRY and CDR2 SYGVKD. CDR3 protein: CAISLRTGGGEQYF. DNA of the CDR3: TGTGCCATCAGCCTTCGGACAGGGGGGGGCGAGCAGTACTTC.

The genes are TRBV7-9 and TRBJ1-5; maybe TRBD1 (5 bases). The CDR3 length is 16 residues. V was shortened by 1 base and J by 0 bases, with 10 bases between the two germline ends. Germline CDR1 is SEHNR and CDR2 is FQNEAQ (reference sequence). Here the CDR3 reads CASSLGTGGSNQPQHF. The CDR3 region has the DNA TGTGCCAGCAGCTTAGGGACTGGGGGTAGCAATCAGCCCCAGCATTTT.

The rearrangement joins TRBV30 to TRBJ1-4; D remains unclear. The CDR3 has 13 amino acids. The V end lost 2 bases, the J end lost 8 bases, and 12 bases lay between the germline ends. Germline V gene data show CDR1 as GTSNPN and CDR2 as SVGIG (reference sequence). The CDR3 DNA reads as TGTGCCTGGAGTACGCCCTGGGTCGAAAAACTGTTTTTT. It encodes CAWSTPWVEKLFF. Combining the CDR3 with reference TRBV30 and TRBJ1-4 gives the whole variable domain SQTIHQWPATLVQPVGSPLSLECTVEGTSNPNLYWYRQAAGRGLQLLFYSVGIGQISSEVPQNLSASRPQDRQFILSSKKLLLSDSGFYLCAWSTPWVEKLFFGSGTQLSVL.

V is TRBV5-4 and J is TRBJ2-1; TRBD2 matches at 16 bases. This CDR3 region has 16 residues. The ends lost 4 bases at V and 7 bases at J; junction bases unmatched: 5. Germline V CDR1 and CDR2: SGHNT, YYREEE (reference sequence). CDR3 bases: TGTGCCAGCAGCCCCCCGGGACTAGCGGGAGGGAATGAGCAGTTCTTC. It codes for CASSPPGLAGGNEQFF.

Of note for this clone: Germline is not matched at one junction end, which may reflect a read error. The V call is TRBV7-7, the J call TRBJ2-5; TRBD2 agrees at 10 bases. Germline CDR1 is SSHAT and CDR2 is FNYEAQ (reference sequence). The CDR3 is made up of 17 amino acids. This CDR3 is CASSSHRAGGPPETQYF. CDR3 nucleotide sequence: TGTGCTAGCAGCTCCCACCGAGCGGGAGGGCCCCCAGAGACCCAGTACTTC.

The V gene is TRBV28, the J gene TRBJ2-7, with TRBD1 matching 9 bases. The junction had 8 bases not matched to a gene; V was cut back by 5 bases and J by 6 bases. The CDR3 runs 14 residues. Germline assignment: CDR1 MDHEN and CDR2 SYDVKM. Here the CDR3 reads CASSTTGTGSEQYV. The CDR3 DNA reads as TGTGCCAGCAGTACCACCGGGACAGGGAGCGAGCAGTACGTC.

The V and J genes are TRBV7-8 and TRBJ1-1, with TRBD1 matching over 7 bases. Losses at the gene ends were 2 bases for V and 7 bases for J; bases not matched to a gene: 10. This CDR3 has 15 residues. The germline gives CDR1 SGHVS, CDR2 FQNEAQ. The CDR3 DNA is TGTGCCAGCAGCTTAAATAGGGGGCTGAACCTTGAAGCTTTCTTT. It codes for CASSLNRGLNLEAFF.

The chain recombines TRBV7-3 with TRBJ1-1; TRBD1 matches 7 bases. V gave up 3 bases and J gave up 5 bases; unmatched junction bases: 6. There are 14 residues in the CDR3. Germline assignment: CDR1 SGHTA and CDR2 FQGTGA. DNA for the CDR3: TGTGCCAGCAGCTTTACGGGACAGCTTACTGAAGCTTTCTTT. It is translated as CASSFTGQLTEAFF. The entire variable domain, with the rest obtained from reference TRBV7-3 and TRBJ1-1, is as follows: GAGVSQTPSNKVTEKGKYVELRCDPISGHTALYWYRQSLGQGPEFLIYFQGTGAADDSGLPNDRFFAVRPEGSVSTLKIQRTERGDSAVYLCASSFTGQLTEAFFGQGTRLTVV.

J is TRBJ2-7 and V is TRBV6-5, with D uncertain. Germline lookup yields CDR1 MNHEY and CDR2 SVGAGI. This CDR3 region has 13 residues. Trimming shortened V by 6 bases and J by 2 bases, and 11 bases separated the two germline ends. The CDR3 DNA reads TGTGCCAGCAGACGAGGACGAACCTACGAGCAGTACTTC. It codes for CASRRGRTYEQYF.

The rearrangement joins TRBV29-1 to TRBJ1-2; 8 nucleotides agree with TRBD1. The CDR3 contains 14 residues. Germline V CDR1 and CDR2: SQVTM, ANQGSEA. Trimming took 3 bases from V and 8 from J; bases not matched to a gene: 11. The CDR3 DNA sequence: TGCAGCGTTGAGAAGGACAGGGCCATTCAAGGCTACACCTTC. The encoded protein is CSVEKDRAIQGYTF.

The chain links TRBV30 to TRBJ1-5; D is perhaps TRBD1 (5 bases). Trimming left V 2 bases short and J 1 base short, with 18 bases between. CDR3 length: 17 residues. The germline V gene encodes CDR1 GTSNPN and CDR2 SVGIG (reference sequence). CDR3 amino acids: CAWSLRSGAGSNQPQHF. CDR3 in DNA: TGTGCCTGGAGTCTTAGGAGTGGGGCGGGAAGCAATCAGCCCCAGCATTTT.

This clone was detected a few times. The chain uses TRBV5-6 and TRBJ1-6; 7 bases are shared with TRBD1. From germline, CDR1 is SGHDT and CDR2 YYEEEE. This CDR3 contains 15 residues. V shed 0 bases and J 7 bases; nucleotides not matched to a gene: 4. The chain's CDR3 is CASSLDVRGNSPLHF. CDR3 sequence (DNA): TGTGCCAGCAGCTTGGATGTCAGGGGGAATTCACCCCTCCACTTT.

The genes are TRBV10-3 and TRBJ1-1, with 11 bases aligning to TRBD1. This CDR3 is 16 amino acids long. The V gene's germline CDR1 is ENHRY and CDR2 SYGVKD. V was clipped by 6 bases and J by 5 bases; unmatched bases: 11. CDR3 sequence reads: CAIRLGTGGRGTEAFF. The CDR3 DNA is TGTGCCATCAGGCTCGGGACAGGGGGAAGAGGGACTGAAGCTTTCTTT.

The rearrangement links TRBV19 to TRBJ1-5, with TRBD1 matching 8 bases. CDR1 and CDR2 (germline): LNHDA, SQIVND (reference sequence). CDR3 length equals 13 residues. V trimming: 5 bases; J trimming: 7 bases; junction bases outside the gene matches: 4. The CDR3 nucleotides are TGTGCCAGTAGTGACGGACAGGGACAGCCCCAGCATTTT. Protein: CASSDGQGQPQHF.